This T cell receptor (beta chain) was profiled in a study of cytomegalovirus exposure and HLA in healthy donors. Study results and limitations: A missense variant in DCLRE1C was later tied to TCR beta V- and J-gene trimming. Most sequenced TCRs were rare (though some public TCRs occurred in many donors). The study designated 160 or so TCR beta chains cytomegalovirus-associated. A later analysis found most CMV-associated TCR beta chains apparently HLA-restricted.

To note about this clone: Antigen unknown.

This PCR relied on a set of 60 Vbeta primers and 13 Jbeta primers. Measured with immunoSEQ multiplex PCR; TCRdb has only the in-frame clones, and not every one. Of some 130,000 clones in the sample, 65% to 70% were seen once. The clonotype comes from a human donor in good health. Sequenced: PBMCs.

CDR3 amino acids: CASKSRDRGKNSNQPQHF. CDR3 nucleotides: TGTGCCAGCAAATCCCGGGACAGGGGGAAAAATAGCAATCAGCCCCAGCATTTT. The chain couples TRBV28 to TRBJ1-5; 11 nucleotides align to TRBD1. Losses at the gene ends were 7 bases for V and 0 bases for J; bases not matched to a gene: 11. The CDR3 is 18 residues long. Germline V gene lookup returns CDR1 MDHEN and CDR2 SYDVKM.